The 20 T cell receptor beta chains listed next were all sequenced from one sample in a study of T cell clonotyping in hematopoietic cell transplantation. Sequencing was performed with immunoSEQ multiplex PCR; in TCRdb, only in-frame clones are kept and a portion is missing. The table has 15,000 to 20,000 clones, approximately 81% seen once; the top ten hold around 4%. The sample consisted of PBMCs, taken 100 days after allogeneic stem cell transplant. The origin of the receptors is a male patient aged 60-70 years who had an allogeneic stem cell transplant from a related donor, so the T cells may come from the graft donor. Some clones in this sample may be carry-over from other donors' samples.

J is TRBJ2-2 and V is TRBV6-5, with 7 positions matching TRBD1. Germline loops: CDR1 MNHEY, CDR2 SVGAGI. The V segment lost 9 bases and the J segment 4 bases; nucleotides outside the gene matches: 8. This CDR3 has 14 amino acids. CDR3 in amino acids: CASHSGGPTGELFF. The CDR3 nucleotides read TGTGCCAGTCATTCAGGGGGACCCACCGGGGAGCTGTTTTTT.

The rearrangement joins TRBV7-2 to TRBJ2-2; 10 bases map to TRBD1. The CDR3 is made up of 14 amino acids. After removal of 5 bases from V and 7 bases from J, the junction contained 4 bases not matched to a gene. The germline CDR1 and CDR2 sequences are SGHTA and FQGNSA. As DNA, the CDR3 is TGTGCCAGCAGCCGGGACAGGGGACGCGGGGAGCTGTTTTTT. It specifies CASSRDRGRGELFF.

The chain employs TRBV7-9 and TRBJ2-3; D perhaps matches TRBD1 (5 bases). This CDR3 comprises 13 residues. Germline V lookup: CDR1 SEHNR, CDR2 FQNEAQ (reference sequence). Trimming removed 8 bases at V and 2 bases at J, with 11 bases between. The CDR3: CASCWGDTDTQYF. CDR3 sequence (DNA): TGTGCCAGCTGCTGGGGCGACACAGATACGCAGTATTTT.

V and J are TRBV5-8 and TRBJ2-2; D is unresolved. The CDR3 runs 16 residues. CDR1 SGHTS and CDR2 YDEGEE come from the germline V gene. The germline V and J ends were trimmed by 1 base and 4 bases, with 14 bases remaining between them. CDR3 coding DNA: TGTGCCAGCAGCTTGCGTTTACTACCGACCACCGGGGAGCTGTTTTTT. As protein: CASSLRLLPTTGELFF.

This chain uses TRBV7-2 with TRBJ1-1, with 8 bases that match TRBD1. Trimming at V came to 3 bases and at J to 4 bases, leaving 1 base not matched to a gene. Germline CDR1 reads SGHTA; CDR2 reads FQGNSA. The CDR3 is made up of 13 amino acids. CDR3 protein: CASSFDRGTEAFF. The DNA of the CDR3 is TGTGCCAGCAGCTTCGACAGGGGCACTGAAGCTTTCTTT.

This rearrangement joins TRBV7-2 to TRBJ2-2; weak D call: TRBD1 (5 bases). The CDR3 has 13 residues. Trimming cost V 6 bases and J 3 bases, with 8 bases left between them. Per the germline V gene, CDR1 is SGHTA and CDR2 is FQGNSA. The CDR3 region has the DNA TGTGCCAGCAGAGTCAGGGACACCGGGGAGCTGTTTTTT. Amino acids: CASRVRDTGELFF.

The V gene is TRBV7-8, the J gene TRBJ1-2, with a possible D match to TRBD1 (5 bases). The germline CDR1 and CDR2 sequences are SGHVS and FQNEAQ. Trimming removed 1 base at V and 2 bases at J, with 11 bases between. The CDR3 runs to 15 residues. The CDR3: CASSLGQGWNYGYTF. The CDR3 DNA reads as TGTGCCAGCAGCTTAGGTCAGGGCTGGAACTATGGCTACACCTTC.

The rearrangement uses TRBV10-3 and TRBJ1-1, with no clear D. Germline CDR1 and CDR2: ENHRY and SYGVKD. This CDR3 has 12 residues. Trimming took 7 bases from V and 0 from J, leaving 6 bases between them. The CDR3 loop is CAIKAVNTEAFF. CDR3 sequence (DNA): TGTGCCATCAAGGCGGTGAACACTGAAGCTTTCTTT.

The genes are TRBV4-3 and TRBJ2-7; weak D call: TRBD2 (5 bases). The V gene lost 1 base and the J gene lost 3 bases, with 10 bases spanning the gap. This CDR3 spans 14 amino acids. The germline CDR1 and CDR2 sequences are LGHNA and YSLEER. CDR3 coding DNA: TGCGCCAGCAGCCAAGGACGGGAATACTACGAGCAGTACTTC. The encoded protein is CASSQGREYYEQYF.

The V gene is TRBV29-1, the J gene TRBJ1-1; D is unresolved. Germline V gives CDR1 SQVTM, CDR2 ANQGSEA. This CDR3 is built from 11 residues. V shed 4 bases and J shed 1 base, with 4 bases lying between them. CDR3 coding DNA: TGCAGCGTTGTGTGGAACACTGAAGCTTTCTTT. Amino acid sequence: CSVVWNTEAFF.

This clone was seen a single time. The chain carries TRBV5-4 and TRBJ1-2; D is undetermined. This CDR3 has 16 residues. V was cut by 2 bases and J by 1 base, with 15 bases left in between. The germline CDR1 and CDR2 sequences are SGHNT and YYREEE (reference sequence). The DNA for the CDR3 is TGTGCCAGCAGCTTTCCCCTAGGACTGCTTAACTATGGCTACACCTTC. Its protein product is CASSFPLGLLNYGYTF.

This chain uses TRBV27 with TRBJ1-6, with a tentative D call TRBD1 (6 bases). The CDR3 runs 17 residues. V lost 1 base and J 0 bases, leaving 10 bases between the germline ends. Germline values: CDR1 MNHEY, CDR2 SMNVEV (reference sequence). DNA for the CDR3: TGTGCCAGCAGTTTATATGGAGGGGGCTCCTATAATTCACCCCTCCACTTT. It encodes CASSLYGGGSYNSPLHF.

Only a few counts were recorded for this clone. This chain links TRBV19 with TRBJ1-1; a weak D match, TRBD1 (6 bases). Germline CDR1 and CDR2: LNHDA and SQIVND (reference sequence). V was trimmed by 5 bases and J by 7 bases, leaving 17 bases between them. The CDR3 covers 14 residues. Written as DNA, the CDR3 is TGTGCCAGTAGTTCTACAGGGATAGGAGGTGAAGCTTTCTTT. Its protein product is CASSSTGIGGEAFF.

The gene calls are TRBV2 and TRBJ2-5; D unclear. This CDR3 contains 14 residues. Germline CDR1 is SNHLY and CDR2 is FYNNEI. The ends were cut back, 1 base at V and 1 base at J, with 7 bases in the middle. CDR3 bases: TGTGCCAGCAGTGAAGTCCAGGTCCAAGAGACCCAGTACTTC. Its protein product is CASSEVQVQETQYF.

The chain links TRBV11-3 to TRBJ2-3; TRBD2 agrees at 8 bases. Looked up from germline, CDR1 is SGHNT and CDR2 is YENEEA. The CDR3 is made up of 15 amino acids. Trimming cost V 3 bases and J 8 bases; bases outside gene matches: 10. The CDR3 sequence is CASSLLGGVEGTQYF. The DNA of the CDR3 is TGTGCCAGCAGCTTGCTCGGGGGGGTGGAGGGTACGCAGTATTTT.

This clone was counted a single time. The rearrangement joins TRBV7-2 to TRBJ1-4; the D gene is possibly TRBD1 (6 bases). The CDR3 runs 14 residues. Germline V gives CDR1 SGHTA, CDR2 FQGNSA. V lost 1 base and J lost 3, with 6 bases in between. CDR3 sequence (DNA): TGTGCCAGCAGCTTAGAGGGGGCTAATGAAAAACTGTTTTTT. It encodes CASSLEGANEKLFF.

This clone occurred once. The gene calls are TRBV28 and TRBJ1-1; D gene ambiguous. Trimming removed 6 bases at V and 4 bases at J, with 18 bases between. The CDR3 has 15 amino acids. In germline, CDR1 is MDHEN, CDR2 SYDVKM. CDR3 loop: CASSRLGGGLTEAFF. The CDR3 bases are TGTGCCAGCAGCCGTCTAGGTGGCGGGCTCACTGAAGCTTTCTTT.

This clone has more than one count but fewer than ten. The chain recombines TRBV27 with TRBJ1-1; D is unresolved. Per the germline V gene, CDR1 is MNHEY and CDR2 is SMNVEV (reference sequence). Trimming cost V 5 bases and J 2 bases, with 9 bases left between them. The CDR3 is 13 amino acids. The DNA of the CDR3 is TGTGCCAGCAGTCAAAGGGAAAACACTGAAGCTTTCTTT. Translated: CASSQRENTEAFF.

The chain links TRBV19 to TRBJ1-1; 7 nucleotides line up with TRBD1. V shed 5 bases, J shed 1 base, and the junction held 7 bases outside the gene matches. The CDR3 covers 15 residues. Germline V CDR1 and CDR2: LNHDA, SQIVND (reference sequence). Here the CDR3 reads CASSAGTGANTEAFF. Here the CDR3 DNA reads TGTGCCAGTAGTGCAGGTACAGGGGCGAACACTGAAGCTTTCTTT.

This sequence joins TRBV19 and TRBJ2-7; D ambiguous. Trimming left V 3 bases short and J 6 bases short, with 18 bases between. Germline-derived CDR1 and CDR2 are LNHDA and SQIVND (reference sequence). CDR3 length: 15 amino acids. The CDR3 spells CASSIVAGPAIEQYF. The CDR3 DNA follows: TGTGCCAGTAGTATCGTGGCAGGACCTGCAATCGAGCAGTACTTC.